This passage covers 29 T cell receptor beta chains from one sample sequenced in a study of T cell changes during pregnancy in multiple sclerosis (dated by TCRdb to between 2018 and 2021). Receptor amplification or capture employed the immunoSEQ multiplex PCR assay. TCRdb retrieved this table from immuneACCESS and kept in-frame rearrangements only. Not all clones are present; in checked studies, unresolved V genes account for under half, and no reason is known for the remainder. The sample includes tens of thousands of clones, with 85% to 95% observed a single time. The ten most abundant clones make up just over 2% of the sample. The sample was peripheral blood, taken after pregnancy. These receptors came from a female donor with multiple sclerosis, enrolled in a pregnancy study.

This chain links TRBV6-5 with TRBJ2-1, with 8 nucleotides matching TRBD2. CDR3 length: 16 amino acids. Germline loops: CDR1 MNHEY, CDR2 SVGAGI. J was trimmed by 7 bases and V by 0 bases; bases with no gene match: 8. The CDR3 reads CASSYSTQREWNEQFF. The CDR3 DNA follows: TGTGCCAGCAGTTACTCGACGCAGCGGGAGTGGAATGAGCAGTTCTTC.

This rearrangement joins TRBV19 to TRBJ2-7, with unresolved D. V was clipped by 5 bases and J by 7 bases, with 18 bases between them. The length of the CDR3 is 14 residues. Per germline, CDR1 LNHDA and CDR2 SQIVND (reference sequence). The CDR3 DNA reads as TGTGCCAGTAGTTCCATCGAAGACGTCGGGGAGCAGTACTTC. Protein: CASSSIEDVGEQYF.

V gene TRBV15 combines with J gene TRBJ1-1, with D perhaps TRBD1 (5 bases). Germline V gives CDR1 LNHNV, CDR2 YYDKDF (reference sequence). CDR3 length: 15 amino acids. V was cut by 3 bases and J by 4 bases, with 15 bases left in between. CDR3 residues: CATSRQRAGGTEAFF. The CDR3 DNA follows: TGTGCCACCAGCAGGCAAAGGGCCGGGGGCACTGAAGCTTTCTTT.

The V call is TRBV27, the J call TRBJ1-3; 7 bases line up with TRBD1. The CDR3 has 15 residues. Germline V gene data show CDR1 as MNHEY and CDR2 as SMNVEV (reference sequence). J gave up 4 bases and V 3 bases, and 6 bases lay outside the gene matches. Here the CDR3 DNA reads TGTGCCAGCAGTTTCACAGGGGCTACAGGAAACACCATATATTTT. As protein: CASSFTGATGNTIYF.

The rearrangement joins TRBV5-6 to TRBJ1-4, with 12 bases that match TRBD1. CDR3 length: 15 residues. With V trimmed by 4 bases and J by 8 bases, 6 bases remained unmatched. Per the germline V gene, CDR1 is SGHDT and CDR2 is YYEEEE. This CDR3 is CASSLSGTGGEKLFF. DNA for the CDR3: TGTGCCAGCAGCCTTTCGGGGACAGGGGGCGAAAAACTGTTTTTT. The full variable domain, completed using reference TRBV5-6 and TRBJ1-4, is DAGVTQSPTHLIKTRGQQVTLRCSPKSGHDTVSWYQQALGQGPQFIFQYYEEEERQRGNFPDRFSGHQFPNYSSELNVNALLLGDSALYLCASSLSGTGGEKLFFGSGTQLSVL.

In its sample, this clone was seen once. V gene TRBV19 combines with J gene TRBJ2-7, with 12 bases identical to TRBD1. J gave up 4 bases and V 11 bases, and 9 bases lay outside the gene matches. The CDR3 has 14 residues. Germline-derived CDR1 and CDR2 are LNHDA and SQIVND (reference sequence). The chain's CDR3 is CACGAGQGAYEQYF. The CDR3 region has the DNA TGTGCCTGCGGGGCGGGACAGGGGGCGTACGAGCAGTACTTC.

V gene TRBV6-6 combines with J gene TRBJ2-7; 7 bases line up with TRBD1. V trimming: 6 bases; J trimming: 2 bases; junction bases outside the gene matches: 10. The CDR3 runs 15 residues. CDR1 MNHNY and CDR2 SVGAGI come from the germline V gene (reference sequence). The CDR3 DNA sequence: TGTGCCAGCAGGCGCAGCCGGGACAGTACCTACGAGCAGTACTTC. Translating it yields CASRRSRDSTYEQYF.

The chain couples TRBV4-1 to TRBJ1-2, with 7 bases that match TRBD1. This CDR3 contains 16 residues. From germline, CDR1 is MGHRA and CDR2 YSYEKL. V lost 0 bases and J lost 6; bases outside the gene matches: 10. CDR3 loop: CASSQEVLLQGNGYTF. The CDR3 DNA reads as TGCGCCAGCAGCCAAGAAGTCTTATTACAGGGGAATGGCTACACCTTC.

The chain employs TRBV5-6 and TRBJ1-1; no firm D call. The germline V gene encodes CDR1 SGHDT and CDR2 YYEEEE. Trimming pared 2 bases from V and 1 base from J, leaving 6 bases between. CDR3 size: 13 residues. Written as DNA, the CDR3 is TGTGCCAGCAGCTTCAGTCCGAACACTGAAGCTTTCTTT. Translation gives CASSFSPNTEAFF.

J is TRBJ2-7 and V is TRBV7-8, with D perhaps matching TRBD1 (6 bases). CDR3 length: 15 residues. Looked up from germline, CDR1 is SGHVS and CDR2 is FQNEAQ. V was clipped by 4 bases and J by 1 base, with 14 bases between them. The CDR3 sequence: CASSSDRFSSYEQYF. The CDR3 region has the DNA TGTGCCAGCAGCTCCGACAGGTTTTCTTCCTACGAGCAGTACTTC.

The J gene is TRBJ2-3, the V gene TRBV30; weak D call: TRBD1 (6 bases). Trimming took 2 bases from V and 2 from J, leaving 14 bases between them. The CDR3 length is 15 residues. Per the germline V gene, CDR1 is GTSNPN and CDR2 is SVGIG (reference sequence). CDR3 residues: CAWSTTGLVTDTQYF. The CDR3 nucleotides read TGTGCCTGGAGTACTACAGGGTTGGTCACAGATACGCAGTATTTT.

The chain employs TRBV27 and TRBJ2-7; D is perhaps TRBD1 (6 bases). CDR1 is MNHEY and CDR2 is SMNVEV in the germline V gene (reference sequence). The V gene lost 2 bases and the J gene lost 3 bases, with 8 bases spanning the gap. The CDR3 consists of 13 residues. CDR3 protein: CASSLGQLYEQYF. CDR3 coding DNA: TGTGCCAGCAGTTTAGGACAGCTCTACGAGCAGTACTTC.

The chain recombines TRBV5-6 with TRBJ1-2; no reliable D call. CDR1 SGHDT and CDR2 YYEEEE come from the germline V gene. The CDR3 spans 12 residues. Trimming took off 0 bases at V and 8 bases at J, with 8 bases between the two ends. CDR3 in amino acids: CASSLGGGGYTF. For the CDR3, the DNA is TGTGCCAGCAGCTTGGGGGGAGGCGGCTACACCTTC.

The rearrangement uses TRBV7-3 and TRBJ1-1; 9 bases line up with TRBD1. CDR3 length equals 15 residues. The germline V gene has CDR1 SGHTA and CDR2 FQGTGA. The junction had 6 bases not matched to a gene; V was cut back by 3 bases and J by 4 bases. In DNA, the CDR3 is TGTGCCAGCAGCTTCGGGACAGGGATAGGCACTGAAGCTTTCTTT. Translating it yields CASSFGTGIGTEAFF.

The chain is built from TRBV9 and TRBJ1-2; a weak D match, TRBD1 (5 bases). Germline CDR1 is SGDLS and CDR2 is YYNGEE. Trimming removed 2 bases from V and 0 bases from J, with 23 bases in between. The CDR3 is made up of 19 amino acids. The CDR3 bases are TGTGCCAGCAGCGTTCCCCAATGGCAGGGCACGGCCACTAACTATGGCTACACCTTC. Residues: CASSVPQWQGTATNYGYTF.

The gene calls are TRBV27 and TRBJ2-2, with TRBD1 matching over 7 bases. The junction had 6 bases not matched to a gene; V was cut back by 5 bases and J by 0 bases. This CDR3 comprises 16 residues. Germline values: CDR1 MNHEY, CDR2 SMNVEV (reference sequence). The CDR3 DNA sequence: TGTGCCAGCAGTCAAATAGGGACAGCGAACACCGGGGAGCTGTTTTTT. It yields the protein CASSQIGTANTGELFF.

The gene calls are TRBV2 and TRBJ1-4; tentatively, D is TRBD1 (6 bases). Germline-derived CDR1 and CDR2 are SNHLY and FYNNEI. The CDR3 has 15 amino acids. V lost 5 bases and J lost 3, with 13 bases in between. The CDR3 loop reads CASSLRGMANEKLFF. The CDR3 DNA follows: TGTGCCAGCAGTCTCAGGGGAATGGCTAATGAAAAACTGTTTTTT.

The chain employs TRBV7-2 and TRBJ2-5, with TRBD2 as a possible D gene (6 bases). From germline, CDR1 is SGHTA and CDR2 FQGNSA. CDR3 length: 14 amino acids. V was trimmed by 5 bases and J by 0 bases, leaving 10 bases between them. The CDR3 loop reads CASSPAGNQETQYF. In DNA, the CDR3 is TGTGCCAGCAGCCCGGCGGGGAACCAAGAGACCCAGTACTTC.

The J gene is TRBJ1-5, the V gene TRBV19; 7 bases match TRBD1. This CDR3 comprises 14 residues. The V and J ends lost 7 bases and 3 bases, in that order; junction bases with no gene match: 6. Germline loops: CDR1 LNHDA, CDR2 SQIVND (reference sequence). CDR3 sequence (DNA): TGTGCCAGTAAACCGGGACAGCACAATCAGCCCCAGCATTTT. Translated: CASKPGQHNQPQHF.

V is TRBV5-1 and J is TRBJ2-2; D is possibly TRBD1 (6 bases). Germline V gene data show CDR1 as SGHRS and CDR2 as YFSETQ. The V end lost 4 bases, the J end lost 0 bases, and 13 bases lay between the germline ends. The CDR3 extends over 16 amino acids. The CDR3: CASSTGQSTNTGELFF. CDR3 sequence (DNA): TGCGCCAGCAGCACCGGACAGTCAACGAACACCGGGGAGCTGTTTTTT.

V usage is TRBV5-1 and J usage is TRBJ2-5, with D possibly matching TRBD2 (6 bases). V was pared by 1 base and J by 0 bases, with 7 bases between. Germline assignment: CDR1 SGHRS and CDR2 YFSETQ. This CDR3 region has 14 residues. The CDR3 protein is CASSLRGNQETQYF. CDR3 DNA: TGCGCCAGCAGCTTGCGGGGGAACCAAGAGACCCAGTACTTC.

The chain is built from TRBV7-9 and TRBJ1-2; possible D gene TRBD1, 6 bases. CDR3 length: 15 residues. Per the germline V gene, CDR1 is SEHNR and CDR2 is FQNEAQ (reference sequence). Trimming removed 3 bases at V and 2 bases at J, with 13 bases between. CDR3 loop: CASSFLEQGNYGYTF. CDR3 sequence (DNA): TGTGCCAGCAGCTTTCTTGAACAGGGCAACTATGGCTACACCTTC.

This chain links TRBV11-2 with TRBJ1-2; D possibly corresponds to TRBD1 (6 bases). The CDR3 spans 12 residues. V was trimmed by 5 bases and J by 7 bases, leaving 11 bases between them. CDR1 and CDR2 (germline): SGHAT, FQNNGV. In DNA, the CDR3 is TGTGCCAGCAGCGAGGGGGATGGTGGCTACACCTTC. It is translated as CASSEGDGGYTF. Full variable domain (missing parts from reference TRBV11-2 and TRBJ1-2): EAGVAQSPRYKIIEKRQSVAFWCNPISGHATLYWYQQILGQGPKLLIQFQNNGVVDDSQLPKDRFSAERLKGVDSTLKIQPAKLEDSAVYLCASSEGDGGYTFGSGTRLTVV.

The chain employs TRBV11-2 and TRBJ2-7, with D uncertain. This CDR3 is 14 amino acids long. V dropped 4 bases and J dropped 3 bases, with 13 bases sitting between them. CDR1 and CDR2 (germline): SGHAT, FQNNGV. The CDR3 nucleotides are TGTGCCAGCAGCTCCCCAGAAATACACTACGAGCAGTACTTC. Protein product: CASSSPEIHYEQYF. Based on the CDR3 plus reference TRBV11-2 and TRBJ2-7, the full variable domain is EAGVAQSPRYKIIEKRQSVAFWCNPISGHATLYWYQQILGQGPKLLIQFQNNGVVDDSQLPKDRFSAERLKGVDSTLKIQPAKLEDSAVYLCASSSPEIHYEQYFGPGTRLTVT.

V is TRBV6-1 and J is TRBJ2-6; 8 bases agree with TRBD1. The CDR3 runs 14 residues. Germline V gives CDR1 MNHNS, CDR2 SASEGT. With 8 bases clipped from V and 4 bases from J, the junction kept 4 bases outside the gene matches. The CDR3 here is CASSTGVGANVLTF. The CDR3, as DNA: TGTGCCAGCTCGACAGGGGTGGGGGCCAACGTCCTGACTTTC.

The gene calls are TRBV5-1 and TRBJ2-5, with 9 nucleotides matching TRBD2. The V gene end was trimmed by 4 bases and the J gene end by 11 bases; junction bases not matched to a gene: 18. The germline gives CDR1 SGHRS, CDR2 YFSETQ. The CDR3 extends over 16 amino acids. CDR3 region: CASSPGLAVPLGEQYF. In DNA, the CDR3 is TGCGCCAGCAGCCCGGGACTAGCAGTCCCCCTTGGGGAGCAGTACTTC.

This clone was recorded once. The chain couples TRBV4-2 to TRBJ2-3; 12 nucleotides align to TRBD2. This CDR3 spans 18 amino acids. The trim removed 4 bases at V and 3 bases at J, leaving 11 bases unmatched. The germline V gene encodes CDR1 LGHNA and CDR2 YNFKEQ. In DNA form, the CDR3 reads TGTGCCAGCAGCCGGCGACTAGCGGGAGTTGATGGTACAGATACGCAGTATTTT. This codes for CASSRRLAGVDGTDTQYF.

This sequence joins TRBV7-2 and TRBJ2-3, with 8 bases identical to TRBD2. V lost 3 bases and J lost 0; bases outside the gene matches: 5. CDR3 size: 16 residues. From germline, CDR1 is SGHTA and CDR2 FQGNSA. CDR3 nucleotide sequence: TGTGCCAGCAGCTTTTTCGGCGGGGGGAGCACAGATACGCAGTATTTT. Translating gives CASSFFGGGSTDTQYF.

This chain links TRBV30 with TRBJ1-6, with 7 bases lining up with TRBD1. The CDR3 is made up of 14 amino acids. From germline, CDR1 is GTSNPN and CDR2 SVGIG (reference sequence). The V segment lost 5 bases and the J segment 5 bases; nucleotides outside the gene matches: 6. CDR3 region: CAWARDSNNSPLHF. In DNA, the CDR3 is TGTGCCTGGGCTAGGGACAGCAATAATTCACCCCTCCACTTT.